The 8 T cell receptor beta chains presented below share a single source sample, sequenced in a study of T-cell reconstitution after alpha-beta-depleted transplantation in children. Preparing the TCRbeta library involved the use of unique molecular identifiers. MiXCR, applied by TCRdb to the PCR reads, yields one record per CDR3 protein. The table has about 580,000 distinct CDR3 sequences, 20% to 25% seen once. Specimen: PBMCs, mostly from graft donor cells, collected 360 days after TCRalphabeta/CD19-depleted stem cell transplant. These receptors were collected from a boy under two years old who had a stem cell transplant for acute myeloid leukemia, so the T cells may come from the graft donor.

This clonotype turned up a few times. This chain joins TRBV20-1 and TRBJ2-5; D is possibly TRBD2 (6 bases). The V gene's germline CDR1 is DFQATT and CDR2 SNEGSKA (reference sequence). V was trimmed by 3 bases and J by 0 bases, leaving 23 bases between them. The CDR3 has 18 residues. The CDR3 here is CSASGDGTRGTYQETQYF. In DNA form, the CDR3 reads TGCAGTGCTAGCGGGGACGGGACCCGGGGGACGTACCAAGAGACCCAGTACTTC.

At least ten counts were recorded for this clonotype. The chain links TRBV20-1 to TRBJ2-7; TRBD2 is a possible D gene (6 bases). With 3 bases removed from V and 5 bases from J, the gap between germline ends came to 11 bases. The length of the CDR3 is 12 residues. CDR1 is DFQATT and CDR2 is SNEGSKA in the germline V gene (reference sequence). The CDR3 protein is CSASRDWNEQYV. The CDR3, as DNA: TGCAGTGCTAGTAGGGACTGGAACGAGCAGTACGTC.

The chain recombines TRBV11-2 with TRBJ2-6, with D unclear. The germline CDR1 and CDR2 sequences are SGHAT and FQNNGV. The CDR3 length is 15 residues. Trimming left V 5 bases short and J 4 bases short, with 12 bases between. CDR3 region: CASSRGLVGANVLTF. The DNA for the CDR3 is TGTGCCAGCAGCCGTGGTTTAGTGGGGGCCAACGTCCTGACTTTC.

The V and J genes are TRBV6-1 and TRBJ2-5; D not certain. Between the trimmed V and J ends, which lost 6 bases and 0 bases, there was a span of 17 bases. Germline loops: CDR1 MNHNS, CDR2 SASEGT. There are 16 residues in the CDR3. The CDR3 sequence is CASRSAPYPYQETQYF. The CDR3 DNA reads as TGTGCCAGCAGGTCGGCGCCCTACCCTTACCAAGAGACCCAGTACTTC.

There are a few counts of this clonotype. The chain recombines TRBV6-1 with TRBJ2-3; 10 bases fit TRBD1. This CDR3 contains 14 residues. V shed 8 bases, J shed 8 bases, and the junction held 10 bases outside the gene matches. CDR1 is MNHNS, CDR2 SASEGT, per germline. CDR3 region: CASPGQGRLGTQYF. In DNA form, the CDR3 reads TGTGCCAGCCCGGGACAGGGGAGACTTGGTACGCAGTATTTT.

This clonotype occurred many times. The chain recombines TRBV20-1 with TRBJ2-5; unclear D gene. CDR1 is DFQATT, CDR2 SNEGSKA, per germline (reference sequence). V gave up 3 bases and J gave up 7 bases, with 12 bases separating them. This CDR3 spans 12 amino acids. The CDR3 DNA reads as TGCAGTGCTAGGATGCTCTCAGGGACCCAGTACTTC. This codes for CSARMLSGTQYF.

The chain has TRBV20-1 and TRBJ1-4, with 11 nucleotides matching TRBD1. The J segment lost 8 bases and the V segment lost 0 bases, leaving 14 bases of the junction unmatched. Per the germline V gene, CDR1 is DFQATT and CDR2 is SNEGSKA (reference sequence). This CDR3 comprises 18 residues. This chain's CDR3 is CSARDRISWGQGDEKLFF. The CDR3 DNA follows: TGCAGTGCTAGAGATCGCATCAGTTGGGGACAGGGGGACGAAAAACTGTTTTTT.

This clonotype was counted once. The chain recombines TRBV6-2 or TRBV6-3 with TRBJ2-1; tentative D call: TRBD1 (6 bases). V lost 7 bases to trimming and J lost 2 bases, with 12 bases between them. There are 14 residues in the CDR3. The V gene's germline CDR1 is MNHEY and CDR2 SVGEGT. The CDR3 sequence is CASMPGQTYNEQFF. CDR3 nucleotides: TGTGCCAGCATGCCGGGACAAACCTACAATGAGCAGTTCTTC.